These 5 T cell receptor beta chains originate from one sample sequenced in a study of blood T cells in healthy people across ages. A second PCR of 7 to 11 cycles used a sample-barcoded 5' primer and a J-beta primer mix. Via MiXCR, TCRdb re-called the 5' RACE reads, giving one row per CDR3 protein. The table records about 730,000 distinct CDR3 sequences, around 40% of them present only once. Sequencing used blood. The origin of the receptors is a woman aged 60-70 years in good health.

This clonotype was observed at least ten times. The V and J genes are TRBV29-1 and TRBJ2-3, with D possibly being TRBD2 (5 bases). Per the germline V gene, CDR1 is SQVTM and CDR2 is ANQGSEA. The CDR3 extends over 12 amino acids. Between the trimmed V and J ends, which lost 7 bases and 0 bases, there was a span of 8 bases. The CDR3 DNA is TGCAGCGAGCGGACTAGCACAGATACGCAGTATTTT. It encodes CSERTSTDTQYF.

J is TRBJ2-1 and V is TRBV28; 7 bases map to TRBD1. The V gene end was trimmed by 7 bases and the J gene end by 7 bases; junction bases not matched to a gene: 13. From germline, CDR1 is MDHEN and CDR2 SYDVKM. The CDR3 contains 15 residues. DNA of the CDR3: TGTGCCAGCACCCCTTCGTCCGGGACAGTAAATGAGCAGTTCTTC. It specifies CASTPSSGTVNEQFF.

CDR3 sequence reads: CASSSQRVLEQYF. In nucleotides, the CDR3 is TGTGCCAGCTCGTCTCAACGTGTCTTAGAGCAGTACTTC. The V call is TRBV18, the J call TRBJ2-7; D unresolved. Germline V gives CDR1 KGHSH, CDR2 LQKENI. The CDR3 loop spans 13 amino acids. Trimming removed 6 bases from V and 7 bases from J, with 16 bases in between. Full variable domain (remainder filled in from reference TRBV18 and TRBJ2-7): NAGVMQNPRHLVRRRGQEARLRCSPMKGHSHVYWYRQLPEEGLKFMVYLQKENIIDESGMPKERFSAEFPKEGPSILRIQQVVRGDSAAYFCASSSQRVLEQYFGPGTRLTVT.

As regards this clonotype: A much larger clone lies a single base off, so this may be a read error. V is TRBV28 and J is TRBJ2-5; 10 nucleotides match TRBD1. V lost 5 bases and J lost 11; bases outside the gene matches: 14. The CDR3 contains 15 residues. Per the germline V gene, CDR1 is MDHEN and CDR2 is SYDVKM. The CDR3 here is CASSMGQGIRNEQYF. As DNA, the CDR3 is TGTGCCAGCAGTATGGGACAGGGGATAAGGAATGAGCAGTACTTC.

The chain employs TRBV7-2 and TRBJ2-4; possibly TRBD2 for D (5 bases). Gene TRBJ2-7 matches the end of the DNA better, so the J call may be wrong. This CDR3 is built from 17 residues. The germline V gene has CDR1 SGHTA and CDR2 FQGNSA. CDR3 residues: CASSLYLVGSGGYEQYF. The DNA of the CDR3 is TGTGCCAGCAGCTTATATTTGGTTGGGAGCGGAGGCTACGAGCAGTACTTC.